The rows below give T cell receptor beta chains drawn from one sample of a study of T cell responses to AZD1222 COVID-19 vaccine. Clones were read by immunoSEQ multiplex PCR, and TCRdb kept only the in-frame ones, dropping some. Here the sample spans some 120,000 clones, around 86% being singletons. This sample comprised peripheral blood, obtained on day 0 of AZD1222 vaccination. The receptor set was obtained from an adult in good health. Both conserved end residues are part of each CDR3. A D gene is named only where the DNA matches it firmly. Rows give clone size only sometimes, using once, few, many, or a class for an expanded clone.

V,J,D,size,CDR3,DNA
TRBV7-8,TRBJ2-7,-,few,CASSSSNRVAWYF,TGTGCCAGCAGCTCCTCGAACAGGGTGGCTTGGTACTTC
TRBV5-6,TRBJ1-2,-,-,CASRTTGFGYTF,TGTGCCAGCAGGACCACAGGGTTTGGCTACACCTTC
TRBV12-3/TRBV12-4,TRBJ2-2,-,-,CASSSTGELFF,TGTGCCAGCAGTTCAACCGGGGAGCTGTTTTTT
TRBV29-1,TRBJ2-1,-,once,CSVEDRTKGSYNEQFF,TGCAGCGTTGAAGATCGGACTAAAGGCTCCTACAATGAGCAGTTCTTC
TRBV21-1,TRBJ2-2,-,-,CASSHLSGELFF,TGTGCCAGCAGCCACCTTTCCGGGGAGCTGTTTTTT
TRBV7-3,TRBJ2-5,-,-,CASSLAGTGTQYF,TGTGCCAGCAGCTTAGCGGGGACCGGGACCCAGTACTTC
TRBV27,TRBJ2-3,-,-,CASSLASTDTQYF,TGTGCCAGCAGTTTAGCTAGCACAGATACGCAGTATTTT
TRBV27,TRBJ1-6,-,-,CASSPDSGYSSYNSPLHF,TGTGCCAGCAGTCCCGACAGCGGTTACAGCTCCTATAATTCACCCCTCCACTTT
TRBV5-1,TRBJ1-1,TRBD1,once,CASSPGTGMNTEAFF,TGCGCCAGCAGCCCAGGGACAGGGATGAACACTGAAGCTTTCTTT
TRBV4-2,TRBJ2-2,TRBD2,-,CASSQASGGGEELFF,TGTGCCAGCAGCCAAGCTAGCGGGGGGGGTGAGGAGCTGTTTTTT
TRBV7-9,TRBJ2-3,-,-,CASSLLAWDLSTDTQYF,TGTGCCAGCAGCTTGCTTGCCTGGGACCTTAGCACAGATACGCAGTATTTT
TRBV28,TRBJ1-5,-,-,CASSFISGFQPQHF,TGTGCCAGCAGCTTTATATCCGGGTTTCAGCCCCAGCATTTT
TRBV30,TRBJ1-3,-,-,CAWSRAGAAGNTIYF,TGTGCCTGGAGTCGTGCCGGGGCCGCAGGAAACACCATATATTTT
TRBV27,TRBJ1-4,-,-,CASSLMGDEKLFF,TGTGCCAGCAGTTTGATGGGGGATGAAAAACTGTTTTTT
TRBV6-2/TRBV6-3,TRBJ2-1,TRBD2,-,CASTPLGLAGQYNEQFF,TGTGCCAGCACCCCTCTGGGACTAGCGGGGCAATACAATGAGCAGTTCTTC
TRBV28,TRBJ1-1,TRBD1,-,CASSLAGTGNTEAFF,TGTGCCAGCAGCCTAGCCGGGACAGGGAACACTGAAGCTTTCTTT
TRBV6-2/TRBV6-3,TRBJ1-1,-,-,CASSYPTGRGAMNTEAFF,TGTGCCAGCAGTTACCCAACAGGGAGAGGGGCTATGAACACTGAAGCTTTCTTT
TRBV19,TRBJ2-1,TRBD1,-,CASSSPGTGFYNEQFF,TGTGCCAGTAGTAGTCCCGGGACAGGATTCTACAATGAGCAGTTCTTC
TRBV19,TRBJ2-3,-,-,CATRRAGGTDTQYF,TGTGCCACCCGCCGGGCAGGGGGCACAGATACGCAGTATTTT
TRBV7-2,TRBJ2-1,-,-,CASSLAPSSYNEQFF,TGTGCCAGCAGCTTAGCGCCTAGCTCCTACAATGAGCAGTTCTTC
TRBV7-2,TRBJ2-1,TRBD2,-,CASSVQGGGANEQFF,TGTGCCAGCAGCGTTCAGGGCGGGGGGGCGAATGAGCAGTTCTTC
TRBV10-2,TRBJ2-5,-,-,CASTHSYQETQYF,TGCGCCAGCACACATTCGTACCAAGAGACCCAGTACTTC
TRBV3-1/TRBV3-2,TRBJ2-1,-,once,CASSQDPYSYNEQFF,TGTGCCAGCAGCCAAGATCCATACTCCTACAATGAGCAGTTCTTC
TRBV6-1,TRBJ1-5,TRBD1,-,CASSEDRGQGRQPQHF,TGTGCCAGCAGTGAAGACCGCGGACAGGGCAGGCAGCCCCAGCATTTT
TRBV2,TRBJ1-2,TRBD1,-,CASSDRQGFFGYTF,TGTGCCAGCAGTGACAGACAGGGGTTCTTTGGCTACACCTTC
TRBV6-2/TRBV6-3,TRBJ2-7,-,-,CASSVEMGTGRGISYEQYF,TGTGCCAGCAGCGTAGAGATGGGGACGGGAAGAGGGATTTCCTACGAGCAGTACTTC
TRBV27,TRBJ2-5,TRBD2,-,CASFASSGAGTQYF,TGTGCCAGTTTCGCCTCTAGCGGGGCGGGGACCCAGTACTTC
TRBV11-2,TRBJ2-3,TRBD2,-,CASSPGVLAGAITDTQYF,TGTGCCAGCAGCCCTGGGGTACTAGCGGGGGCTATCACAGATACGCAGTATTTT
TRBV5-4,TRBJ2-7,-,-,CASSTTGIWEQYF,TGTGCCAGCAGCACAACAGGGATATGGGAGCAGTACTTC
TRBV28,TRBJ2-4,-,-,CASSFSGAGGNIQYF,TGTGCCAGCAGTTTCTCGGGGGCGGGTGGTAACATTCAGTACTTC
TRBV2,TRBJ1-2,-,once,CASSVVTNGYTF,TGTGCCAGCAGTGTGGTGACCAATGGCTACACCTTC
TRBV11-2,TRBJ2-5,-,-,CASSTKGRERGETQYF,TGTGCCAGCAGCACTAAGGGGCGGGAAAGGGGGGAGACCCAGTACTTC
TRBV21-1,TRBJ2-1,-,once,CASSKDSNRGGAYNEQFF,TGTGCCAGCAGCAAAGACAGTAACAGGGGAGGGGCCTACAATGAGCAGTTCTTC
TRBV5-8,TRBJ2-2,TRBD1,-,CASSLGTGISTGELFF,TGTGCCAGCAGCCTAGGGACAGGGATTAGCACCGGGGAGCTGTTTTTT
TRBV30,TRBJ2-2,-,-,CAWRVGEVTGELFF,TGTGCCTGGAGGGTAGGGGAGGTGACCGGGGAGCTGTTTTTT
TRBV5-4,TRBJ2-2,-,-,CASSSTTSPGELFF,TGTGCCAGCAGCTCCACTACTTCACCCGGGGAGCTGTTTTTT
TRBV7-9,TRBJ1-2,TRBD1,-,CASSLEGARGYTF,TGTGCCAGCAGCTTGGAGGGGGCTAGGGGCTACACCTTC
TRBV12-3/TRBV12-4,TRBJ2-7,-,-,CASSLGIPYEQYF,TGTGCCAGCAGTCTAGGGATCCCCTACGAGCAGTACTTC
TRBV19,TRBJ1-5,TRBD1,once,CASSPRPGTGINQPQHF,TGTGCCAGTAGTCCCCGGCCCGGGACAGGAATCAATCAGCCCCAGCATTTT
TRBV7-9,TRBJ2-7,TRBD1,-,CASSLAVTGSPYEQYF,TGTGCCAGCAGCTTAGCTGTGACAGGGTCACCCTACGAGCAGTACTTC
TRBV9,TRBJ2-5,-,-,CASSQTGGQETQYF,TGTGCCAGCAGCCAGACAGGTGGCCAAGAGACCCAGTACTTC
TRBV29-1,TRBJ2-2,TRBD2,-,CSVGLAGGDTGELFF,TGCAGCGTTGGTCTAGCGGGAGGGGACACCGGGGAGCTGTTTTTT
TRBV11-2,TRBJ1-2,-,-,CASSLEGQGHGYTF,TGTGCCAGCAGCTTAGAGGGGCAGGGCCATGGCTACACCTTC
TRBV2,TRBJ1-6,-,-,CASSERGFGNSPLHF,TGTGCCAGCAGTGAAAGGGGGTTCGGGAATTCACCCCTCCACTTT
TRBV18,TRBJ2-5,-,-,CASRSTAQETQYF,TGTGCCAGCCGAAGCACAGCCCAAGAGACCCAGTACTTC
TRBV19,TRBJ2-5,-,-,CASSPTIQETQYF,TGTGCCAGTAGCCCGACTATACAAGAGACCCAGTACTTC